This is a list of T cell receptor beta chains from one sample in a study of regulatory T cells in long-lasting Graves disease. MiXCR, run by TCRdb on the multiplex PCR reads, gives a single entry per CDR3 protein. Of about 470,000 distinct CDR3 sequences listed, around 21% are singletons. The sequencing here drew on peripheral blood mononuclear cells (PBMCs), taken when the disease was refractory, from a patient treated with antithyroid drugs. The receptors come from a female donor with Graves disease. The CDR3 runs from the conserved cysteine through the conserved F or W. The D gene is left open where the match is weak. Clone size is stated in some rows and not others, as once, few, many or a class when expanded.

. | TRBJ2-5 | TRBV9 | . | TGTGCCAGCAGCTCTGGACTAAAACAAGAGACCCAGTACTTC | CASSSGLKQETQYF
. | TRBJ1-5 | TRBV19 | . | TGTGCCAGTAGTACCTGGGGACAAGGCAATCAGCCCCAGCATTTT | CASSTWGQGNQPQHF
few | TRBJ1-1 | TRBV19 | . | TGTGCCAGTAGTATAGCGGCTGTCACTGGACAGAACACTGAAGCTTTCTTT | CASSIAAVTGQNTEAFF
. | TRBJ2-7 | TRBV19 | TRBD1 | TGTGCCAGTAGCTCTTACGGGACAGCATCCGAGCAGTACTTC | CASSSYGTASEQYF
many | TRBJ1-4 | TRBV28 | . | TGTGCCAGCAGTTACAGGGTACGAAATGAAAAACTGTTTTTT | CASSYRVRNEKLFF
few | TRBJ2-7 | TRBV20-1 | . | TGCAGTGCTAGTCAGTCAGGGCGAGGCGAGCAGTACTTC | CSASQSGRGEQYF
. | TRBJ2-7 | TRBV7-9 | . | TGTGCCAGCAGCCCATGGGCAGACTCCTACGAGCAGTACTTC | CASSPWADSYEQYF
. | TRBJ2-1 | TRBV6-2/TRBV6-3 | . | TGTGCCACATCATCGAACAATGAGCAGTTCTTC | CATSSNNEQFF
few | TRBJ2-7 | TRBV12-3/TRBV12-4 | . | TGTGCCAGCAGTCGCGACAGGCACGAGCAGTACTTC | CASSRDRHEQYF
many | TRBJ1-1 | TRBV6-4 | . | TGTGCCAGCAGCTCTACGATCGACAGGTACACTGAAGCTTTCTTT | CASSSTIDRYTEAFF
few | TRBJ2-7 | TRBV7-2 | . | TGTGCCAGCAGCTTAGTTTCGGCGCAAGGCGAGCAGTACTTC | CASSLVSAQGEQYF
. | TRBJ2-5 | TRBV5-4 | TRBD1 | TGTGCCAGCAGCTACGGGGACAGGGGCATTAAAGAGACCCAGTACTTC | CASSYGDRGIKETQYF
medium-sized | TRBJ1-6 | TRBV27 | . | TGTGCCAGCAGTCAAATCCGGGACCGAAATTCACCCCTCCACTTT | CASSQIRDRNSPLHF
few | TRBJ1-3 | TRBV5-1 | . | TGCGCCAGCAGCTTGGATTCCTTCATCTCTGGAAACACCATATATTTT | CASSLDSFISGNTIYF
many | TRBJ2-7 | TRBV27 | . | TGTGCCAGCAGTTTATTGAGTAGTGTCGGCCCCTACGAGCAGTACTTC | CASSLLSSVGPYEQYF
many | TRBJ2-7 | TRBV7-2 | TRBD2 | TGTGCCAGCAGTCGGGCGGGGGGCGAGTACGAGCAGTACTTC | CASSRAGGEYEQYF
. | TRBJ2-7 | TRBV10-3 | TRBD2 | TGTGCCATCAGTGAGTCGTTAGGACTAGCGGGTCACGAGCAGTACTTC | CAISESLGLAGHEQYF
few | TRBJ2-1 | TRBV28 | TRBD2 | TGTGCCAGCAGTTTATCTATAGCGGGAGGGGGCGAGCAGTTCTTC | CASSLSIAGGGEQFF
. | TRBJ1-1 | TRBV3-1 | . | TGTGCCAGCAGCCCGAGGATTTCCATGAACACTGAAGCTTTCTTT | CASSPRISMNTEAFF
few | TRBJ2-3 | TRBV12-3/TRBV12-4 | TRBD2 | TGTGCCAGCAGTCCCAGGGCTAGCGGGAGCACAGATACGCAGTATTTT | CASSPRASGSTDTQYF
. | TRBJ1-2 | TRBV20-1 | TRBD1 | TGCAGTGCTACCAGGGGGTATGGCTACACCTTC | CSATRGYGYTF
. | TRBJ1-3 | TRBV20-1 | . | TGCAGTGCTAGTGTGCCCCTCGGTTCTGGAAACACCATATATTTT | CSASVPLGSGNTIYF
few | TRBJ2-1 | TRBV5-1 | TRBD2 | TGTGCCAGCAGCTCCGGACTAGCGGGAGACAATGAGCAGTTCTTC | CASSSGLAGDNEQFF
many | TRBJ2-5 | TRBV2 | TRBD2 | TGTGCCAGCAGCCCCGTGGTAGCGGGAGTGATTAAAGAGACCCAGTACTTC | CASSPVVAGVIKETQYF
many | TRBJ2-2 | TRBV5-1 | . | TGCGCCAGCAGCTTCTCAGAGAACACCGGGGAGCTGTTTTTT | CASSFSENTGELFF
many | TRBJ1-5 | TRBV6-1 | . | TGTGCCAGCAGGTCGCGGGAGTATAGCAATCAGCCCCAGCATTTT | CASRSREYSNQPQHF
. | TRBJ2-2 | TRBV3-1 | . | TGTGCCAGCAGCCTAGGCCTGTCTTTCGCCGGGGAGCTGTTTTTT | CASSLGLSFAGELFF
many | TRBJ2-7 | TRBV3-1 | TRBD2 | TGTGCCAGCAGCCAACGCCGGGAGGCAGTGAAGTACTTC | CASSQRREAVKYF
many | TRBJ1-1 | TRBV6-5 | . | TGTGCCAGCAGTTACGGGCCAGGGGAGACAGCTTTCTTT | CASSYGPGETAFF
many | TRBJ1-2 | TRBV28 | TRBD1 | TGTGCCAGCATCGGCCGGTCGTCAGGGGGCAGCTATGGCTACACCTTC | CASIGRSSGGSYGYTF
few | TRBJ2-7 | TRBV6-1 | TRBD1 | TGTGCCAGCAGCCGAGGACCAAGGGGGACAGGGGGCCGAATCCCCCCCTACGAGCAGTACTTC | CASSRGPRGTGGRIPPYEQYF
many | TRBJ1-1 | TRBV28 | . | TGTGCCAGCAGTTTATCCCAGGGGAGCACTGAAGCTTTCTTT | CASSLSQGSTEAFF
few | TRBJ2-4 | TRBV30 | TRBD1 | TGTGCCTGGAGATCAAGGACAGGGGGCTCCCCTAAAAACATTCAGTACTTC | CAWRSRTGGSPKNIQYF
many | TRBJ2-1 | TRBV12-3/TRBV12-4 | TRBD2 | TGTGCCAGCAGTTCGGCGGGAGGGCGGTACAATGAGCAGTTCTTC | CASSSAGGRYNEQFF
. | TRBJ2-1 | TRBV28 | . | TGTGCCAGCAGTTTATCGGCCGGCATCAATGAGCAGTTCTTC | CASSLSAGINEQFF
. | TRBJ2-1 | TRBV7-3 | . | TGTGCCAGCAGCTGGGGGACCTCCTACAATGAGCAGTTCTTC | CASSWGTSYNEQFF
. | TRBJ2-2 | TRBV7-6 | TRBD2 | TGTGCCAGCAGCGGCCTAGCGGGAGGGAACACCGGGGAGCTGTTTTTT | CASSGLAGGNTGELFF
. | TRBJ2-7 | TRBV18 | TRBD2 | TGTGCCAGCTCACGCTCTAGCGGGGATCACCACGAGCAGTACTTC | CASSRSSGDHHEQYF
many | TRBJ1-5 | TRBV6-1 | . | TGTGCCAGCAGTGAAGTCTGGACCGCGGAGCACCAGCATTTT | CASSEVWTAEHQHF
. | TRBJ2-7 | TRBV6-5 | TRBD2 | TGTGCCAGCAGTTATGGGACTAGCGTATCCTACGAGCAGTACTTC | CASSYGTSVSYEQYF